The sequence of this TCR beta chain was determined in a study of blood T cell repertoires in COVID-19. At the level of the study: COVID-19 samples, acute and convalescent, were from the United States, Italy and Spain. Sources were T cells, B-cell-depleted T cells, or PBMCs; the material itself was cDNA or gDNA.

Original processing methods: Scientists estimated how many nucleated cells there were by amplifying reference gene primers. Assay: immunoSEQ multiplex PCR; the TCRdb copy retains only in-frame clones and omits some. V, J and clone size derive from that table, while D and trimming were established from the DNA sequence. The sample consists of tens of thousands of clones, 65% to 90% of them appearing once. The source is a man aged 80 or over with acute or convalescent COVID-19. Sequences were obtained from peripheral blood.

This CDR3 is CASSFRASNQPQHF. CDR3 nucleotide sequence: TGTGCCAGCAGCTTTAGAGCTAGCAATCAGCCCCAGCATTTT. The chain carries TRBV5-8 and TRBJ1-5; no clear D gene. Germline loops: CDR1 SGHTS, CDR2 YDEGEE. The CDR3 has 14 amino acids. The germline V and J ends were trimmed by 2 bases and 0 bases, with 6 bases remaining between them. The full variable domain, its missing parts supplied by reference TRBV5-8 and TRBJ1-5, is EAGVTQSPTHLIKTRGQQATLRCSPISGHTSVYWYQQALGLGLQFLLWYDEGEERNRGNFPPRFSGRQFPNYSSELNVNALELEDSALYLCASSFRASNQPQHFGDGTRLSIL.